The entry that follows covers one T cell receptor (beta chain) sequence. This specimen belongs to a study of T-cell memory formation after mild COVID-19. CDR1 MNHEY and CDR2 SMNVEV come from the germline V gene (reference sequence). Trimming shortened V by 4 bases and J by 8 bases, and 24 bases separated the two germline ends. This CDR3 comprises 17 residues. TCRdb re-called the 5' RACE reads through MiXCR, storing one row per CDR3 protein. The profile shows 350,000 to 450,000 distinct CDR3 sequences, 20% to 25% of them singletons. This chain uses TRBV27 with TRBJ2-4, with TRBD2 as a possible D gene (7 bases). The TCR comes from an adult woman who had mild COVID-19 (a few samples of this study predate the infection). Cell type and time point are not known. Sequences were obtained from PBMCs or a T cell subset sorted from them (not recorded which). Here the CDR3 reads CASSYRRREGRGHIQYF. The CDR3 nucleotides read TGTGCCAGCAGTTACCGGAGAAGGGAGGGGCGGGGGCACATTCAGTACTTC.